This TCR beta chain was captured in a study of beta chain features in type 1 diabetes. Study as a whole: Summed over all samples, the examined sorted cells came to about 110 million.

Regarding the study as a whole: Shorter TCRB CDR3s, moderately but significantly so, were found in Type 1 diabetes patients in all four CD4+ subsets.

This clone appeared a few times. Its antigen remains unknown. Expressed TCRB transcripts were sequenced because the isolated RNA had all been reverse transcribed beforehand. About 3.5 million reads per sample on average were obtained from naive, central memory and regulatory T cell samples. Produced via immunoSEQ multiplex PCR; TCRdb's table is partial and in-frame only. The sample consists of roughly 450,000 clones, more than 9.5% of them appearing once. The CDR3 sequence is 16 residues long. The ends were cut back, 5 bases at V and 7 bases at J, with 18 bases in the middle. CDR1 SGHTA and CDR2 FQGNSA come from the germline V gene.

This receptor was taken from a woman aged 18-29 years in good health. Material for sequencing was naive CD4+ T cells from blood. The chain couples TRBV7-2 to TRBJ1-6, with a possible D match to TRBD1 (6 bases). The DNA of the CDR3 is TGTGCCAGCAGCCTGACGGGCGGGGGCGGAAATTCACCCCTCCACTTT. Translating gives CASSLTGGGGNSPLHF.